This T cell receptor (beta chain) was documented in a study of response to subunit inactivated influenza vaccine. The CDR3 totals 17 residues. CDR1 is ENHRY, CDR2 SYGVKD, per germline. V shed 4 bases and J shed 3 bases, with 16 bases lying between them. Via MiXCR, TCRdb re-called the RT-PCR reads, giving one row per CDR3 protein. The sample lists over 150,000 distinct CDR3 sequences; 11% were seen once. This clonotype has at least ten counts. Antigen: not known. General study findings and limits: Seasonal influenza vaccination, on each occasion, was suggested by the authors to recruit few new T cells.

The sequences come from non-naive T cells sorted from PBMCs, collected 40 to 50 days after vaccination. The chain joins TRBV10-3 to TRBJ2-6; possible D gene TRBD1, 6 bases. This TCR was sampled from a man in his fifties or sixties who received an inactivated influenza vaccine. CDR3 sequence: CAISAWGHQGGANVLTF. CDR3 DNA sequence: TGTGCCATCAGTGCATGGGGGCATCAAGGTGGGGCCAACGTCCTGACTTTC.